The present T cell receptor beta chain was sequenced within a study of T cells in Graves' hyperthyroidism and ophthalmopathy. Notes on the study in general: Researchers found most expanded thyroid clonotypes above 0.001 in blood as well.

Amplified TCR beta CDR3 regions derived from RNA transcripts. HTBI primers were the set used in a first-round RT-PCR of the TCR CDR3. TCRdb used MiXCR to reprocess the multiplex PCR reads, holding one entry per CDR3 protein. The data hold hundreds of thousands of distinct CDR3 sequences, with around 13% observed a single time. On the basis of clinical symptoms, serum thyroxine and TRAb, thyroid ultrasound and orbital computed tomography, diagnoses were made. As for this clonotype: Antigen: not known. This may stem from a read error, because a much larger clone lies one nucleotide away.

The CDR3 is made up of 15 amino acids. Germline V gene data show CDR1 as SGHTA and CDR2 as FQGTGA. Deletions cut 10 bases from V and 5 bases from J, with 24 bases between. The sequenced sample consisted of blood. This clonotype was sampled from a woman younger than 30 with Graves' hyperthyroidism. The J gene is TRBJ2-7, the V gene TRBV7-3; the D call may be TRBD1 or TRBD2 (5 bases each). This CDR3 reads CATGDPGTTAHEQYF. The DNA of the CDR3 is TGTGCCACCGGCGATCCCGGGACCACGGCCCACGAGCAGTACTTC.